This T cell receptor beta chain was observed in a study of T cells in localized non-small cell lung cancer (TCRdb year 2020). About the investigation overall: The study examined T cell repertoires in a few hundred patients with early-stage NSCLC and compared tumors with uninvolved tumor-adjacent lungs. The cohort consisted of about 240 treatment-naive NSCLC patients whose localized lung tumors had been resected. The mean age of the NSCLC patients was roughly 70 years, with approximately 130 men and about a hundred women.

TCR beta CDR3 regions were sequenced from DNA using the immunoSEQ Assay. Per the original workflow: T cell density was computed as TCR beta template counts normalized to usable DNA estimated by amplifying housekeeping genes. Richness was estimated with the preseqR package, extrapolating to 400,000 templates for PBMC samples and 120,000 templates for tissue samples. Clonality was defined by subtracting Pielou's evenness from one. Tissue-enriched TCRs were identified by differential abundance testing using productive amino-acid clonotypes, minimum total count 5 and alpha 0.1. The Jaccard Index and the Morisita Overlap Index were used to measure repertoire overlap between compartments. TCR beta CDR3s were clustered by GLIPH together with public tetramer-defined viral CDR3s, and at least three viral sequences plus V-gene enrichment were required for viral motifs. TCRdb holds this immuneACCESS table with in-frame rearrangements only. Some clones are missing; in checked studies, unresolved V genes explain under half, and the rest has no known cause. V, J and clone size reflect that table, while D and trimming were determined from the DNA. The sample table lists over 65,000 clones, approximately 84% of them with a count of one. The top ten hold 1% to 1.5% of the sample.

To note about this clone: Its target antigen remains unknown. No quality values exist for individual bases; no much larger clone is one base distant.

The CDR3 contains 15 residues, cysteine and phenylalanine counted. CDR3 DNA only is kept here, 45 bases in frame from base 1. After removal of 6 bases from V and 6 bases from J, the junction retains 9 bases not matched to a gene. CDR1 and CDR2 were assigned from the germline V gene as MNHNS and SASEGT. At diagnosis, tumor, uninvolved tumor-adjacent lung and peripheral blood were collected and then preserved as a mix of FFPE and fresh-frozen material. For TCR repertoire profiling, the blood samples were analyzed as peripheral blood mononuclear cells. What the work shows at the level of the full study, not this receptor alone: Uninvolved tumor-adjacent lung showed the highest T cell clonality, higher than tumor, which suggests more focused antigenic responses in the adjacent lung. Of the top 100 tumor clones, a median of approximately 60 were detected in paired uninvolved adjacent lung; around 27 were also among that lung's top 100. Longer overall survival was associated with higher blood T cell density, whereas shorter survival was associated with higher adjacent-lung clonality. Because the study design was exploratory, TCR variables were selected using unadjusted p-values without false-discovery rate correction. Multi-region tumor sequencing was not performed, so intratumor heterogeneity could not be excluded.

The source material was peripheral blood, sampled before any cancer treatment. The V and J genes are TRBV6-1 and TRBJ2-1; 9 central bases correspond to TRBD2. The TCR was taken from a female donor of 60 years or more with stage I lung adenocarcinoma. In nucleotides, the sequence is TGTGCCAGCAGGATGGGGACTAGCCTTGGCAATGAGCAGTTCTTC. The resulting protein is CASRMGTSLGNEQFF.